This TCR beta chain came from a study of cytomegalovirus exposure and HLA in healthy donors. Overall study findings and caveats: Despite most TCR sequences being rare, some public TCRs occurred in many donors. Overall, around 160 TCR beta chains were annotated as cytomegalovirus-associated.

From the 120-subject validation cohort, which was separate from the approximately 720-subject first cohort, the donors were drawn. Only in-frame clones appear in the TCRdb table, and some are missing; sequencing was by immunoSEQ multiplex PCR. The repertoire holds 150,000 or so clones, more than 70% seen once, with 2.1% in the top ten. The germline V gene encodes CDR1 LNHDA and CDR2 SQIVND (reference sequence). The CDR3 is made up of 14 amino acids. V was trimmed by 1 base and J by 3 bases, leaving 8 bases between them. Regarding this clone: Its specificity is not known.

Sequencing input: PBMCs. The chain links TRBV19 to TRBJ2-3, with D possibly matching TRBD1 (5 bases). The receptor comes from a human donor in good health. DNA of the CDR3: TGTGCCAGTAGTATAGTTCAGGGAACAGATACGCAGTATTTT. The encoded protein is CASSIVQGTDTQYF.